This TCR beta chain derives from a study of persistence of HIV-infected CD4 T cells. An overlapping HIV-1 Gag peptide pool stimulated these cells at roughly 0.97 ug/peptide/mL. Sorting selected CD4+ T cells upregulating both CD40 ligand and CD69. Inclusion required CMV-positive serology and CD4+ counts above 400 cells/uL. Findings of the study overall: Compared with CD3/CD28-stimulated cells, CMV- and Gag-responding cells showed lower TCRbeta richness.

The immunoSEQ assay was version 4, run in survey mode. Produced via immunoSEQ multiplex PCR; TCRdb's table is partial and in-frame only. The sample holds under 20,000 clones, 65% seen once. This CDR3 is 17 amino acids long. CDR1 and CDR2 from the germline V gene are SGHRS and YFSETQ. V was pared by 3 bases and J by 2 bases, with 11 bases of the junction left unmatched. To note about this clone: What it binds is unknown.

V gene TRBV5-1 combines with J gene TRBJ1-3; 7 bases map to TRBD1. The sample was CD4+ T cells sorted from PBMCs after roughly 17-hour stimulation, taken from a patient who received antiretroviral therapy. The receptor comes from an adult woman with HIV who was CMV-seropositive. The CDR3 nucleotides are TGCGCCAGCAGCTCGACAGGGTCGATTCGCCCTGGAAACACCATATATTTT. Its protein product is CASSSTGSIRPGNTIYF.